The rows below give T cell receptor beta chains drawn from one sample of a study of blood T cell repertoires in COVID-19. TCRdb's copy holds only in-frame clones and misses some; the assay was immunoSEQ multiplex PCR. The sample lists 250,000 or so clones, 89% occurring once. The sequenced sample was peripheral blood. All receptors come from a woman aged 40 to 50 who had recovered from COVID-19. CDR3s include the opening cysteine and the closing phenylalanine or tryptophan. Fields, in order: V gene, clone size, D gene, J gene, CDR3 DNA, CDR3 protein. A D gene is named only where the DNA matches it firmly. Clone size is stated in some rows and not others, as once, few, many or a class when expanded.

>TRBV6-5|few|-|TRBJ1-3
TGTGCCAGCGGCGGGAGCTCTGGAAACACCATATATTTT
CASGGSSGNTIYF
>TRBV7-9|-|-|TRBJ2-3
TGTGCCAGCAGCTCCCGTCTTACATCTAGCACAGATACGCAGTATTTT
CASSSRLTSSTDTQYF
>TRBV6-5|-|-|TRBJ1-5
TGTGCCAGCAGTTATAGGAGAGGGAATCAGCCCCAGCATTTT
CASSYRRGNQPQHF
>TRBV5-8|-|TRBD2|TRBJ2-3
TGTGCCAGCAGCTCCGGGACTAGCGGGATCGGTATAACGCAGTATTTT
CASSSGTSGIGITQYF
>TRBV2|-|TRBD1|TRBJ1-2
TGTGCCTCCAGGGGGCTCGACTATGGCTACACCTTC
CASRGLDYGYTF
>TRBV6-5|-|-|TRBJ2-3
TGTGCCAGCAGTATAACTAGCCCGAGCACAGATACGCAGTATTTT
CASSITSPSTDTQYF
>TRBV27|-|TRBD2|TRBJ2-7
TGTGCCAGCAGTTCCGCCGGGGGGTACGAGCAGTACTTC
CASSSAGGYEQYF
>TRBV15|few|-|TRBJ1-1
TGTGCCACCAGCAGGGGGGAGGGAGGGGCTTTCTTT
CATSRGEGGAFF
>TRBV24-1|-|TRBD1|TRBJ2-3
TGTGCCACCAGTGAAAGCCGAACAGGGGCCCGCACAGATACGCAGTATTTT
CATSESRTGARTDTQYF
>TRBV28|-|-|TRBJ1-3
TGTGCCAGCAGCCTGTCCACAGGATTTGGAAACACCATATATTTT
CASSLSTGFGNTIYF
>TRBV5-1|-|TRBD1|TRBJ1-1
TGCGCCAGCAGCATCCCCCGGACAGGGATGAACACTGAAGCTTTCTTT
CASSIPRTGMNTEAFF
>TRBV11-2|-|-|TRBJ2-5
TGTGCCAGCCGGGACTCAGGGTGGACCCAGTACTTC
CASRDSGWTQYF
>TRBV15|-|-|TRBJ1-5
TGTGCCACCAGCAGAACGGGAGAGGGCAATCAGCCCCAGCATTTT
CATSRTGEGNQPQHF
>TRBV3-1/TRBV3-2|once|-|TRBJ1-4
TGTGCCAGCAACGTCGGGGCAACTAATGAAAAACTGTTTTTT
CASNVGATNEKLFF
>TRBV5-1|-|-|TRBJ2-1
TGCGCCAGCAGCCAGGGACTTGGGTGGCGCAATGAGCAGTTCTTC
CASSQGLGWRNEQFF
>TRBV4-1|-|-|TRBJ2-3
TGCGCCAGCAGCCAAGATCCCGGGGGTACGCAGTATTTT
CASSQDPGGTQYF
>TRBV6-5|-|TRBD1|TRBJ1-3
TGTGCCAGCAGTTACTGGGGACAGGCTGGAAACACCATATATTTT
CASSYWGQAGNTIYF
>TRBV29-1|medium-sized|-|TRBJ1-2
TGCAGCGTTCATTGGCAGGGTTCGCGTGGCTACACCTTC
CSVHWQGSRGYTF
>TRBV5-1|-|TRBD1|TRBJ1-2
TGCGCCAGCAGCTTGGGAGGAGGGGGCAGCTATGGCTACACCTTC
CASSLGGGGSYGYTF
>TRBV6-2/TRBV6-3|-|-|TRBJ2-1
TGTGCCAGCAGTTACTCGATAAAACAGTCGAGCTCCTACAATGAGCAGTTCTTC
CASSYSIKQSSSYNEQFF
>TRBV10-2|-|-|TRBJ1-5
TGCGCCAGCAGTCCGGGGGGGCCCCAGCATTTT
CASSPGGPQHF
>TRBV2|-|TRBD1|TRBJ1-5
TGTGCCAGCGGAGACAGGGTAGTCAATCAGCCCCAGCATTTT
CASGDRVVNQPQHF
>TRBV5-4|-|-|TRBJ2-7
TGTGCCAGCAGCTTGGGTTCCGGGACACACTACGAGCAGTACTTC
CASSLGSGTHYEQYF
>TRBV5-1|-|-|TRBJ1-2
TGCGCCAGCAGCTTGGACCGGGACACGCTGATCTATGGCTACACCTTC
CASSLDRDTLIYGYTF
>TRBV3-1/TRBV3-2|-|-|TRBJ2-5
TGTGCCAGCAGCCCAGTGGTCCAAGAGACCCAGTACTTC
CASSPVVQETQYF
>TRBV28|-|-|TRBJ1-1
TGTGCCAGCAGTCGGCGGCACACTGAAGCTTTCTTT
CASSRRHTEAFF
>TRBV19|-|TRBD1|TRBJ1-1
TGTGCCAGTAGTCCCCAGGGGGCATCGAACACTGAAGCTTTCTTT
CASSPQGASNTEAFF
>TRBV7-2|-|TRBD1|TRBJ1-2
TGTGCCAGCAGTGGAGACGGACAGGGCGGAAACTATGGCTACACCTTC
CASSGDGQGGNYGYTF
>TRBV24-1|many|-|TRBJ2-1
TGTGCCACCAGTGATCCCCAACCCGGGAACAATGAGCAGTTCTTC
CATSDPQPGNNEQFF
>TRBV6-6|-|-|TRBJ1-4
TGTGCCAGCAGCCTTAATGAAAAACTGTTTTTT
CASSLNEKLFF
>TRBV6-5|-|TRBD1|TRBJ1-2
TGTGCCAGCACCTACAGGGGGCTTAATGGCTACACCTTC
CASTYRGLNGYTF
>TRBV7-2|-|-|TRBJ1-1
TGTGCCAGCAGCTTGTATCTTCAGGACACTGAAGCTTTCTTT
CASSLYLQDTEAFF
>TRBV19|-|-|TRBJ2-3
TGTGCCAGTAGTCCCCGTGGTAGCGGAAGCACAGATACGCAGTATTTT
CASSPRGSGSTDTQYF
>TRBV7-9|-|-|TRBJ1-5
TGTGCCAGCAGCTTAGGACAGCCCAATCAGCCCCAGCATTTT
CASSLGQPNQPQHF
>TRBV3-1/TRBV3-2|-|TRBD1|TRBJ2-2
TGTGCCAGCAATGAACAGGGGGTGACCACCGGGGAGCTGTTTTTT
CASNEQGVTTGELFF